The rows below give T cell receptor beta chains drawn from one sample of a study of blood T cell repertoires in COVID-19. Some clones are missing from TCRdb's copy, which holds only in-frame ones; the method was immunoSEQ multiplex PCR. The table records about 110,000 clones, about 85% of them present only once. Sequenced: peripheral blood. These receptors were taken from a man in his forties or fifties with acute or convalescent COVID-19. Both conserved end residues are part of each CDR3. The order of the fields is D gene, V gene, clone size, J gene, CDR3 DNA, CDR3 protein. D genes are given only for firm matches. Where a row states a size, it is once, few, many or the class of an expanded clone; other rows omit it.

D: TRBD2
V: TRBV18
size: -
J: TRBJ2-2
DNA: TGTGCCAGCTCACCAGTAAACGGGGGGGACCTGAACACCGGGGAGCTGTTTTTT
CDR3: CASSPVNGGDLNTGELFF

D: TRBD1
V: TRBV5-1
size: -
J: TRBJ1-4
DNA: TGCGCCAGCAGCCCCACCCGACAGGGAACAAATGAAAAACTGTTTTTT
CDR3: CASSPTRQGTNEKLFF

D: -
V: TRBV5-1
size: once
J: TRBJ2-5
DNA: TGCGCCAGCAGCTTGCGGGCTGGGAGCAGAGAGACCCAGTACTTC
CDR3: CASSLRAGSRETQYF

D: -
V: TRBV10-3
size: -
J: TRBJ1-1
DNA: TGTGCCATCCTCAACAGCATGAACACTGAAGCTTTCTTT
CDR3: CAILNSMNTEAFF

D: -
V: TRBV12-3/TRBV12-4
size: -
J: TRBJ2-7
DNA: TGTGCCAGCAGTTTAGGACACCCTCCAGAGCAGTACTTC
CDR3: CASSLGHPPEQYF

D: TRBD2
V: TRBV6-5
size: few
J: TRBJ2-7
DNA: TGTGCCAGCAGCCCACGGTGGGCGGGAGTTCGCGAGCAGTACTTC
CDR3: CASSPRWAGVREQYF

D: -
V: TRBV28
size: -
J: TRBJ2-3
DNA: TGTGCCAGCAGTCATCTGTCGGGAGATACGCAGTATTTT
CDR3: CASSHLSGDTQYF

D: -
V: TRBV7-9
size: -
J: TRBJ2-3
DNA: TGTGCCAGCAGCTTAGAAGGTCGGGGTACAAGCACAGATACGCAGTATTTT
CDR3: CASSLEGRGTSTDTQYF

D: TRBD1
V: TRBV27
size: once
J: TRBJ1-6
DNA: TGTGCCAGCAGTCCGCGACAGGGTTCCTATAATTCACCCCTCCACTTT
CDR3: CASSPRQGSYNSPLHF

D: TRBD2
V: TRBV9
size: few
J: TRBJ2-5
DNA: TGTGCCAGCACCCAGGGACTAGCGCAAGAGACCCAGTACTTC
CDR3: CASTQGLAQETQYF

D: -
V: TRBV28
size: few
J: TRBJ1-5
DNA: TGTGCCAGCAGTCCCGTGGGCGGGTTTAATCAGCCCCAGCATTTT
CDR3: CASSPVGGFNQPQHF

D: TRBD1
V: TRBV7-9
size: -
J: TRBJ2-7
DNA: TGTGCCAGCAGCCCACGGGACAGAGATTACGAGCAGTACTTC
CDR3: CASSPRDRDYEQYF

D: TRBD2
V: TRBV28
size: -
J: TRBJ2-3
DNA: TGTGCCAGCAGGCCTAGCGGGAGCGCAGATACGCAGTATTTT
CDR3: CASRPSGSADTQYF

D: -
V: TRBV19
size: -
J: TRBJ2-3
DNA: TGTGCCAGTAGTAACCCGGACAGGAGGGAAACAGATACGCAGTATTTT
CDR3: CASSNPDRRETDTQYF

D: TRBD1
V: TRBV27
size: -
J: TRBJ2-6
DNA: TGTGCCAGCAGTTTACGGACAGGGTCCGGGGCCAACGTCCTGACTTTC
CDR3: CASSLRTGSGANVLTF

D: TRBD2
V: TRBV27
size: -
J: TRBJ2-3
DNA: TGTGCCAGCAGTTGGGAGGGCTGGGGCACAGATACGCAGTATTTT
CDR3: CASSWEGWGTDTQYF

D: TRBD1
V: TRBV3-1/TRBV3-2
size: -
J: TRBJ1-5
DNA: TGTGCCAGCAGCCAAGCCGGGACAGGGGGCCTGCCCCAGCATTTT
CDR3: CASSQAGTGGLPQHF

D: -
V: TRBV9
size: -
J: TRBJ1-3
DNA: TGTGCCAGCAGTCCAACACGGGGTTATGGAAACACCATATATTTT
CDR3: CASSPTRGYGNTIYF

D: -
V: TRBV21-1
size: -
J: TRBJ2-4
DNA: TGTGCCAGCTGTTTAGCGGGAGGGAAAAACATTCAGTACTTC
CDR3: CASCLAGGKNIQYF

D: TRBD2
V: TRBV28
size: -
J: TRBJ2-7
DNA: TGTGCCAGCAGTACCTCCGGGAGGCTTTACGAGCAGTACTTC
CDR3: CASSTSGRLYEQYF

D: -
V: TRBV5-1
size: -
J: TRBJ2-1
DNA: TGCGCCAGCAGCCGCGGACTAGGGGGATACAATGAGCAGTTCTTC
CDR3: CASSRGLGGYNEQFF

D: -
V: TRBV10-3
size: -
J: TRBJ1-3
DNA: TGTGCCATCAGTGACAGGGTTGGAAACACCATATATTTT
CDR3: CAISDRVGNTIYF

D: -
V: TRBV7-2
size: -
J: TRBJ1-2
DNA: TGTGCCAGCAGCACTCCGGGGGTCCCTGGCTACACCTTC
CDR3: CASSTPGVPGYTF

D: -
V: TRBV29-1
size: -
J: TRBJ2-5
DNA: TGCAGCGTTGCTTCTACAGGGATCCAAGAGACCCAGTACTTC
CDR3: CSVASTGIQETQYF

D: -
V: TRBV12-3/TRBV12-4
size: -
J: TRBJ2-5
DNA: TGTGCCAGCAGTTTACGGCTAGCGGAGACCCAGTACTTC
CDR3: CASSLRLAETQYF

D: TRBD2
V: TRBV4-1
size: -
J: TRBJ2-1
DNA: TGCGCCAGCAGCCAAGTGTGGCGACTAGCGGGGACTAATGAGCAGTTCTTC
CDR3: CASSQVWRLAGTNEQFF

D: TRBD2
V: TRBV18
size: -
J: TRBJ2-5
DNA: TGTGCCAGCTCACCCGGGCCGACTAGCGGGAGGGCCGGTGGGACCCAGTACTTC
CDR3: CASSPGPTSGRAGGTQYF

D: -
V: TRBV15
size: -
J: TRBJ2-2
DNA: TGTGCCACCAGCAGGACTTCCGGGGAGCTGTTTTTT
CDR3: CATSRTSGELFF

D: TRBD1
V: TRBV24-1
size: -
J: TRBJ1-1
DNA: TGTGCCACCAGTGACGGACAGGACGCCACTACTGAAGCTTTCTTT
CDR3: CATSDGQDATTEAFF

D: -
V: TRBV6-5
size: -
J: TRBJ2-1
DNA: TGTGCCAGCAGTTTAAATGGGGGGAGAAATGAGCAGTTCTTC
CDR3: CASSLNGGRNEQFF

D: -
V: TRBV12-1
size: -
J: TRBJ2-7
DNA: TGTGCCAGCAGCTTTGTTTTCGTTAGCGGGGGTACCGACGAGCAGTACTTC
CDR3: CASSFVFVSGGTDEQYF

D: TRBD2
V: TRBV6-6
size: -
J: TRBJ2-5
DNA: TGTGCCAGCACCCAACGGTCGGGAGGGCCCTCTGAGACCCAGTACTTC
CDR3: CASTQRSGGPSETQYF

D: -
V: TRBV18
size: -
J: TRBJ2-7
DNA: TGTGCCAGCGCCGACAGTCCGAGCTCCTACGAGCAGTACTTC
CDR3: CASADSPSSYEQYF

D: TRBD1
V: TRBV11-1
size: -
J: TRBJ1-2
DNA: TGTGCCAGCAGCTCGTTACAGGGGGCTACGGACTATGGCTACACCTTC
CDR3: CASSSLQGATDYGYTF

D: TRBD2
V: TRBV4-1
size: -
J: TRBJ2-1
DNA: TGCGCCAGCAGCCAAAGAACTAGCGGGAGTAGGAATGAGCAGTTCTTC
CDR3: CASSQRTSGSRNEQFF

D: TRBD2
V: TRBV11-3
size: -
J: TRBJ2-1
DNA: TGTGCCAGCAGCTTAGATCGCCGGACTAGCTCGCTACCCTACAATGAGCAGTTCTTC
CDR3: CASSLDRRTSSLPYNEQFF

D: -
V: TRBV28
size: -
J: TRBJ1-4
DNA: TGTGCCAGCAGGACATCCGGAAGTGAAAAACTGTTTTTT
CDR3: CASRTSGSEKLFF

D: TRBD1
V: TRBV10-3
size: -
J: TRBJ1-2
DNA: TGTGCCATCAGTGAAACAGGGGGCTACCCCGGGAATGGCTACACCTTC
CDR3: CAISETGGYPGNGYTF

D: TRBD2
V: TRBV18
size: -
J: TRBJ2-2
DNA: TGTGCCAGCTCACCAACCGGGACTAGCCTCACCGGGGAGCTGTTTTTT
CDR3: CASSPTGTSLTGELFF

D: TRBD1
V: TRBV5-1
size: -
J: TRBJ1-2
DNA: TGCGCCAGCAGCTCAGGACAGGGGGTTTACTATGGCTACACCTTC
CDR3: CASSSGQGVYYGYTF

D: -
V: TRBV4-2
size: -
J: TRBJ1-4
DNA: TGTGCCAGCAGCCAAGGGACAGACCCTGCAACTAATGAAAAACTGTTTTTT
CDR3: CASSQGTDPATNEKLFF

D: -
V: TRBV19
size: -
J: TRBJ1-5
DNA: TGTGCCAGTACTACCAACGGGGGACAGCCCCAGCATTTT
CDR3: CASTTNGGQPQHF

D: -
V: TRBV3-1/TRBV3-2
size: -
J: TRBJ1-3
DNA: TGTGCCAGCCGGCGGTTCTCTGGAAACACCATATATTTT
CDR3: CASRRFSGNTIYF

D: -
V: TRBV6-5
size: -
J: TRBJ2-4
DNA: TGTGCCAGCACCTTGGGACAAGTCAAAAACATTCAGTACTTC
CDR3: CASTLGQVKNIQYF

D: -
V: TRBV14
size: few
J: TRBJ2-1
DNA: TGTGCCAGCAGCCTTCAGGAATTCATGACGCAGTTCTTC
CDR3: CASSLQEFMTQFF

D: -
V: TRBV10-1
size: once
J: TRBJ2-5
DNA: TGCGCCAGCAGTGAGTCAAGAGGGGCGGGGGAGACCCAGTACTTC
CDR3: CASSESRGAGETQYF

D: TRBD1
V: TRBV2
size: -
J: TRBJ1-3
DNA: TGTGCCCGGCAGGGGGATTTTGGTGGAAACACCATATATTTT
CDR3: CARQGDFGGNTIYF

D: -
V: TRBV28
size: once
J: TRBJ2-5
DNA: TGTGCCAGCAGTTCCACCGCGGAGACCCAGTACTTC
CDR3: CASSSTAETQYF

D: TRBD2
V: TRBV3-1/TRBV3-2
size: -
J: TRBJ2-7
DNA: TGTGCCAGCAGCCCGACTAGCCACTACGAGCAGTACTTC
CDR3: CASSPTSHYEQYF

D: -
V: TRBV18
size: -
J: TRBJ1-2
DNA: TGTGCCAGCTCACCAAACAGCCAGGTTAACTATGGCTACACCTTC
CDR3: CASSPNSQVNYGYTF

D: TRBD1
V: TRBV19
size: -
J: TRBJ1-1
DNA: TGTGCCAGTAGAGAAACCGGGGCAGGGGGCGAAGGTGACATGAACACTGAAGCTTTCTTT
CDR3: CASRETGAGGEGDMNTEAFF

D: -
V: TRBV10-2
size: -
J: TRBJ1-1
DNA: TGCGCCAGCAGTTTAGGTCCCGGACTGTGGAACACTGAAGCTTTCTTT
CDR3: CASSLGPGLWNTEAFF

D: -
V: TRBV4-2
size: -
J: TRBJ2-7
DNA: TGTGCCAGCAGCCAAGAGATGACAGGCATCGCCTACGAGCAGTACTTC
CDR3: CASSQEMTGIAYEQYF